These T cell receptor beta chains were read from a single sample in a study of technical replicates of blood from a few donors. Some clones are missing from TCRdb's copy, which holds only in-frame ones; the method was immunoSEQ multiplex PCR. This table holds some 76,000 clones, roughly 94% found once. Sequenced sample: T cells isolated from PBMCs. The receptors originated from a human donor in good health. Both conserved end residues are part of each CDR3. D genes are given only for firm matches. The size entry is marked missing in some rows and otherwise reads once, few, many or a size class.

CDR3nt | CDR3aa | abundance | j_gene | v_gene | d_gene
TGTGCCAGCAGTGCTGCCGAGAGAGATACGCAGTATTTT | CASSAAERDTQYF | . | TRBJ2-3 | TRBV25-1 | .
TGTGCCAGCAGTTACAGCGGTCCCTCTACCTACGAGCAGTACTTC | CASSYSGPSTYEQYF | once | TRBJ2-7 | TRBV6-5 | .
TGTGCCAGCACTAGCGGGAGTTCGTACGAGCAGTACTTC | CASTSGSSYEQYF | . | TRBJ2-7 | TRBV7-3 | TRBD2
TGTGCCAGCAGCACACCGCAAGGACAGGGGTTCTCCAATGAGCAGTTCTTC | CASSTPQGQGFSNEQFF | . | TRBJ2-1 | TRBV7-8 | TRBD1
TGTGCCAGCAGCGTAAGCGTTGGACTAGCGAACCACAATGAGCAGTTCTTC | CASSVSVGLANHNEQFF | . | TRBJ2-1 | TRBV9 | TRBD2
TGTGCCAGTAAAGTAAGGTGGGAGGGGTCCTACGAGCAGTACTTC | CASKVRWEGSYEQYF | once | TRBJ2-7 | TRBV19 | TRBD2
TGTGCCAGTAGCATACCCTTCGGGACACCACACTACGAGCAGTACTTC | CASSIPFGTPHYEQYF | . | TRBJ2-7 | TRBV19 | .
TGTGCCAGCAGCGTAGGGGTATTGGTGGGGGCGGAGGAGCAGTACTTC | CASSVGVLVGAEEQYF | . | TRBJ2-7 | TRBV9 | .
TGCAGCGTTGGGGCCTTTAACTTC | CSVGAFNF | . | TRBJ1-2 | TRBV29-1 | .
TGTGCCAGCAGCCCGCTAGCGGTTCCCTACGAGCAGTACTTC | CASSPLAVPYEQYF | . | TRBJ2-7 | TRBV14 | TRBD2
TGTGCCAGCAGCTTGCGGGAGGGATCCGAGCAGTACTTC | CASSLREGSEQYF | once | TRBJ2-7 | TRBV5-4 | TRBD2
TGTGCCAGCAGTTACCGCGAGAATCAGCCCCAGCATTTT | CASSYRENQPQHF | . | TRBJ1-5 | TRBV6-6 | .
TGCGCCAGCAGCTTGGGGACACCCAAGTACGAGCAGTACTTC | CASSLGTPKYEQYF | . | TRBJ2-7 | TRBV5-1 | .